This T cell receptor (beta chain) was sequenced during a study of T cell responses to AZD1222 COVID-19 vaccine (dated by TCRdb to the early 2020s). Regarding the study in general: A total of 230 or so trial participants underwent TCR sequencing, of whom about 210 received two doses of AZD1222 and some 25 received two doses of the MenACWY control vaccine. Trial participants were enrolled by age into subgroups of 18-55, 56-69 and 70-plus years, and roughly 150, 30 and 60 TCR-sequenced participants, respectively, were included in these subgroups.

The sample's time point label, decoded: baseline before first vaccination. This specimen's treatment or condition label, interpreted: meningococcal conjugate vaccine given as trial control. Samples from vaccinated people were obtained from the UK trials COV001 and COV002, which included a single-blind randomized controlled phase 2/3 trial of AZD1222 (ChAdOx1 nCoV-19) in healthy adults. Trial participant PBMC samples were collected at day 0 and day 28 after the second dose for TCRbeta chain sequencing. General conclusions and limits of the study: A significant rise in spike-specific TCR breadth and depth was observed after two AZD1222 doses relative to day 0 and relative to MenACWY recipients. Reportedly, close to half of the unique spike-specific TCRs recognized epitopes lying outside the regions that are mutated in the B.1.351 and B.1.1.7 variants. The whole spike protein was spanned by vaccine-associated CD4 TCRs, and dominant responses were seen in regions 160-218 and 743-854. Conclusions about previously exposed vaccinees are limited because only six or seven AZD1222 recipients were SARS-CoV-2 seropositive at baseline. Participants were mostly white British, with more females than males. The authors suggested clonal diversity may have been underestimated. Because no day 14 peak-response samples were available, the repertoires could be characterized only after the peak T cell response. The 56-69-year group was small, and its depth increase did not reach significance, likely because of low power.

Points on this clone: What antigen it recognizes has not been identified. There are no base qualities to consult, and no much larger clone falls within one base.

The CDR3 regions of human TCRbeta chains were subjected to immunosequencing. The original methods were these. TCRs in the repertoires were matched against a reference library of SARS-CoV-2-specific TCRs that had been generated with the MIRA antigen-specificity platform. Breadth was defined as the fraction of unique TCRs that were SARS-CoV-2-associated, and depth was defined as the fraction of total T cells that were SARS-CoV-2-associated. Each spike-specific TCR was assigned to its reactive spike region and to a CD4 or CD8 class using the MIRA data. Log10-transformed breadth and depth values were compared by one-way ANOVA with Sidak's multiple comparisons tests. Held by TCRdb, this immuneACCESS table contains in-frame sequences only and omits some clones. Under half of the omission traces to an unresolved V gene where checked; the cause of the rest is unknown. For V, J and clone size, that table is used; D and trimming come from the DNA. Recorded for this sample are 57,000 or so clones; around 85% of them occurred a single time. The ten top clones hold roughly 19% of the sample.

Based on the germline V gene, the CDR1 and CDR2 sequences are MDHEN and SYDVKM. Measured from the cysteine to the phenylalanine, the CDR3 is 15 residues long. CDR3 DNA is the only sequence kept; it has 45 bases, read in frame from the first base. The V and J ends are trimmed by 3 bases and 0 bases, leaving 9 bases between them. Recombination connected TRBV28 to TRBJ1-5; a weak D assignment points to TRBD1 (6 bases agree). The origin of this receptor is an adult in good health. Here the sequenced sample was peripheral blood, taken on day 0 of MenACWY control vaccination. This receptor has the CDR3 CASSLGGASNQPQHF. At the DNA level, the sequence is TGTGCCAGCAGTTTGGGGGGGGCTAGCAATCAGCCCCAGCATTTT.